The 13 T cell receptor beta chains below all came from one sample that was sequenced in a study of blood T cell repertoires in COVID-19. Some clones are missing from TCRdb's copy, which holds only in-frame ones; the method was immunoSEQ multiplex PCR. The sample carries about 87,000 clones, roughly 84% recorded once. Specimen: peripheral blood. The receptors were sampled from an elderly woman with COVID-19, enrolled during active disease.

This clone has only one observation. The rearrangement joins TRBV7-3 to TRBJ1-6; a possible D gene is TRBD1 (6 bases). The CDR3 extends over 16 amino acids. Germline values: CDR1 SGHTA, CDR2 FQGTGA. Trimming removed 0 bases at V and 7 bases at J, with 13 bases between. This CDR3 is CASSLTGGAGNSPLHF. CDR3 bases: TGTGCCAGCAGCTTAACGGGGGGGGCCGGGAATTCACCCCTCCACTTT.

The chain recombines TRBV19 with TRBJ2-7; 8 bases are a match to TRBD1. V gave up 4 bases and J gave up 2 bases; unmatched junction bases: 7. Germline CDR1 reads LNHDA; CDR2 reads SQIVND (reference sequence). The CDR3 sequence is 15 residues long. In DNA form, the CDR3 reads TGTGCCAGTAGTACCAGGCAGGGGGCGGCCTACGAGCAGTACTTC. The encoded protein is CASSTRQGAAYEQYF.

The J gene is TRBJ2-3, the V gene TRBV2; 14 bases map to TRBD2. Unmatched junction bases numbered 20, after V lost 7 bases and J lost 5 bases. The germline CDR1 and CDR2 sequences are SNHLY and FYNNEI. The CDR3 length is 20 residues. The CDR3 sequence: CASTGKYSGTSGGLRDTQYF. The DNA of the CDR3 is TGTGCCAGCACGGGAAAATACTCCGGGACTAGCGGGGGACTTAGAGATACGCAGTATTTT.

The V gene is TRBV10-3, the J gene TRBJ2-7, with D maybe TRBD2 (5 bases). The CDR3 length is 13 residues. Germline CDR1 and CDR2: ENHRY and SYGVKD. V was cut by 9 bases and J by 3 bases, with 15 bases left in between. The DNA for the CDR3 is TGTGCCATAGGAGGTAGGGTTTTCTACGAGCAGTACTTC. Encoded protein: CAIGGRVFYEQYF.

V is TRBV5-4 and J is TRBJ2-7, with 8 bases fitting TRBD1. CDR3 length equals 14 residues. From germline, CDR1 is SGHNT and CDR2 YYREEE (reference sequence). The V gene end was trimmed by 0 bases and the J gene end by 7 bases; junction bases not matched to a gene: 6. Here the CDR3 reads CASSLGGTGVEQYF. The CDR3 DNA is TGTGCCAGCAGCTTGGGGGGGACAGGAGTGGAGCAGTACTTC.

This chain connects TRBV28 to TRBJ2-7, with a weak D call TRBD2 (6 bases). Germline V gives CDR1 MDHEN, CDR2 SYDVKM. Trimming pared 2 bases from V and 3 bases from J, leaving 17 bases between. The CDR3 totals 16 residues. CDR3 protein: CASSLKWSAGYYEQYF. CDR3 DNA: TGTGCCAGCAGTTTAAAGTGGTCGGCGGGGTACTACGAGCAGTACTTC.

The V gene is TRBV4-3, the J gene TRBJ2-3, with TRBD2 matching over 12 bases. CDR3 length: 19 residues. V lost 0 bases, J lost 8 bases, and 15 bases stayed unmatched. In germline, CDR1 is LGHNA, CDR2 YSLEER. This CDR3 is CASSQDLRASGGAMGTQYF. The CDR3 nucleotides read TGCGCCAGCAGCCAAGACCTCCGGGCTAGCGGGGGGGCCATGGGTACGCAGTATTTT.

The genes are TRBV27 and TRBJ1-2; 7 positions match TRBD1. V dropped 5 bases and J dropped 3; count of bases not matched to a gene: 12. CDR3 length equals 16 residues. Germline V gene data show CDR1 as MNHEY and CDR2 as SMNVEV (reference sequence). In DNA form, the CDR3 reads TGTGCCAGCAGTCCAATAGGGGACAGAACTCACTATGGCTACACCTTC. Translation gives CASSPIGDRTHYGYTF.

The V and J genes are TRBV6-2 or TRBV6-3 and TRBJ2-3; 7 bases map to TRBD2. Germline values: CDR1 MNHEY, CDR2 SVGEGT. With 0 bases clipped from V and 7 bases from J, the junction kept 10 bases outside the gene matches. This CDR3 has 16 residues. The CDR3 DNA reads as TGTGCCAGCAGTTACTCTCTAGCGGCCGAACGGAATACGCAGTATTTT. Encoded protein: CASSYSLAAERNTQYF.

The chain uses TRBV5-8 and TRBJ2-5; 8 bases align to TRBD1. Trimming at V came to 5 bases and at J to 3 bases, leaving 6 bases not matched to a gene. Germline V CDR1 and CDR2: SGHTS, YDEGEE. The CDR3 is 14 amino acids. The CDR3 loop reads CASRERTGKETQYF. CDR3 sequence (DNA): TGTGCCAGCAGGGAAAGGACAGGGAAAGAGACCCAGTACTTC.

In DNA, the CDR3 is TGTGCCAGCTCACCAGCGGGGGACCCAAGACTAACCCAGTACTTC. This gives the protein CASSPAGDPRLTQYF. The chain employs TRBV18 and TRBJ2-5, with TRBD2 matching 7 bases. CDR1 and CDR2 from the germline V gene are KGHSH and LQKENI. The CDR3 consists of 15 residues. With 2 bases clipped from V and 8 bases from J, the junction kept 11 bases outside the gene matches.

The chain carries TRBV5-1 and TRBJ1-4, with TRBD1 identical over 8 bases. Germline trimming cut 2 bases from V and 5 bases from J; bases unmatched to any gene: 11. Germline CDR1 and CDR2: SGHRS and YFSETQ. This CDR3 is 17 amino acids long. The CDR3 bases are TGCGCCAGCAGCTTCGATTCGTCAGGGGGCGCGAATGAAAAACTGTTTTTT. This codes for CASSFDSSGGANEKLFF.

The genes are TRBV7-9 and TRBJ2-2, with 7 bases matching TRBD2. The CDR3 runs to 16 residues. CDR1 is SEHNR, CDR2 FQNEAQ, per germline (reference sequence). V was clipped by 2 bases and J by 1 base; unmatched bases: 4. CDR3 nucleotide sequence: TGTGCCAGCAGCTTACTAGCGGTGGGGAACACCGGGGAGCTGTTTTTT. It translates to CASSLLAVGNTGELFF.